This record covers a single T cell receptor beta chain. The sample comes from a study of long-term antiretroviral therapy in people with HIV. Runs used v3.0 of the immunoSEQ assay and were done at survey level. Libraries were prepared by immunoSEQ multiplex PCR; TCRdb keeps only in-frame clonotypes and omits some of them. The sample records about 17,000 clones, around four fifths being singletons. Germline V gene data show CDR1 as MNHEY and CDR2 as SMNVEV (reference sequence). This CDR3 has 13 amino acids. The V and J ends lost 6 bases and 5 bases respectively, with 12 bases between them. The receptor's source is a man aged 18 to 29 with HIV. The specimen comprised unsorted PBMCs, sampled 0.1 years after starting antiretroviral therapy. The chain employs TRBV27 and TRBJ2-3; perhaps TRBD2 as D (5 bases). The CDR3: CASSGIGEDTQYF. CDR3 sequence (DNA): TGTGCCAGCAGCGGGATCGGCGAAGATACGCAGTATTTT.